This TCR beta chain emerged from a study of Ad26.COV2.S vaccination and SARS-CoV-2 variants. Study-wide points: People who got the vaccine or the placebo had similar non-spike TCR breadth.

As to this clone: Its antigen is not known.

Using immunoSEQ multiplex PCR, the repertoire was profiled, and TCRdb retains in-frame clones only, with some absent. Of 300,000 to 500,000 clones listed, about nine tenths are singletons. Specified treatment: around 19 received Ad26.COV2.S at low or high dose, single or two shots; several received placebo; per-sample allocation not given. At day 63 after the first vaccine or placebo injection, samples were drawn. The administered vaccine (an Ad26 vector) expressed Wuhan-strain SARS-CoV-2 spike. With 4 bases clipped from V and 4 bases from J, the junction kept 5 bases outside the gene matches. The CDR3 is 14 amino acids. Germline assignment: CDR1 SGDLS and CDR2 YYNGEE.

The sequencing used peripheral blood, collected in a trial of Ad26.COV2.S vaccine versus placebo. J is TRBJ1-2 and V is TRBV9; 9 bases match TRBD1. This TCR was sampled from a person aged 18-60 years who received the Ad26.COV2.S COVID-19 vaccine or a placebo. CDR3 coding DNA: TGTGCCAGCAGCCAGGGGACAGGGTCCTATGGCTACACCTTC. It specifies CASSQGTGSYGYTF.